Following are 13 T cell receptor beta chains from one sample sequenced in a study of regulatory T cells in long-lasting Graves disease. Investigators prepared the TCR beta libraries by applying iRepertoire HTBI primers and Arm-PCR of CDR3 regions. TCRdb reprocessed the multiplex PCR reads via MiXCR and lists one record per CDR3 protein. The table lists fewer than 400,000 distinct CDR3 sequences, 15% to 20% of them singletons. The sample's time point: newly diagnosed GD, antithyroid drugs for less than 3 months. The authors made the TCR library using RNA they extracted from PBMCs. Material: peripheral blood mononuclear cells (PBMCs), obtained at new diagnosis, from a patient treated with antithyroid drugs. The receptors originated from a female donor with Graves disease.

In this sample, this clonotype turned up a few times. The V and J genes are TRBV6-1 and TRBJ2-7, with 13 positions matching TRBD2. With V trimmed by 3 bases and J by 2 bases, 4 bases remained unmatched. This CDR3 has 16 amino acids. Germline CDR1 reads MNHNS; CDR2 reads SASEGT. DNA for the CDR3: TGTGCCAGCAGTGACCCCGGGACTAGCGGGGCCTACGAGCAGTACTTC. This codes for CASSDPGTSGAYEQYF.

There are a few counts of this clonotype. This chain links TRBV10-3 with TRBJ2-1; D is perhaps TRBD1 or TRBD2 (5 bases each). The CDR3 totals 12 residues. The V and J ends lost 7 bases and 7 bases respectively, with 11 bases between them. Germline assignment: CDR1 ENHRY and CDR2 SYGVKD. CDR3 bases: TGTGCCATCAAGTCGGGACCAAATGAGCAGTTCTTC. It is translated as CAIKSGPNEQFF.

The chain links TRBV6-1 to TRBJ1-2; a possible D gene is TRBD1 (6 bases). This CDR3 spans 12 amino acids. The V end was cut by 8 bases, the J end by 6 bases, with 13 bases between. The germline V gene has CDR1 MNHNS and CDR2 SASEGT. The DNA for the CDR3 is TGTGCCAGCGTCCGGGGGGCGAATGGCTACACCTTC. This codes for CASVRGANGYTF.

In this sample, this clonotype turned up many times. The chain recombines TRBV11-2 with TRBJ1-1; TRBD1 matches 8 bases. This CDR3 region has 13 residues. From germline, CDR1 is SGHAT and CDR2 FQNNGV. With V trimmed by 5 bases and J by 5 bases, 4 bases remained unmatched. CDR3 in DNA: TGTGCCAGCAGCACGGACAGGGCGACTGAAGCTTTCTTT. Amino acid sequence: CASSTDRATEAFF.

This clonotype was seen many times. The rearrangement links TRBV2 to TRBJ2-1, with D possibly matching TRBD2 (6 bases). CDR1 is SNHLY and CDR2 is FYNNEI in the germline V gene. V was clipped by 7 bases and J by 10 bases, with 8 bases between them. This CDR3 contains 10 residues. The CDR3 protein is CASNGGEQFF. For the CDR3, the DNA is TGTGCCAGCAATGGGGGGGAGCAGTTCTTC.

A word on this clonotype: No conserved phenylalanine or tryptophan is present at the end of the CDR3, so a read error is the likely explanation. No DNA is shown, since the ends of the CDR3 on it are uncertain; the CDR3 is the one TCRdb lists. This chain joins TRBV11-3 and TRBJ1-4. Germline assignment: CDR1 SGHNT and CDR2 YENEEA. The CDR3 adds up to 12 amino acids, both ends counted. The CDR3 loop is CASSSNDEKLLC.

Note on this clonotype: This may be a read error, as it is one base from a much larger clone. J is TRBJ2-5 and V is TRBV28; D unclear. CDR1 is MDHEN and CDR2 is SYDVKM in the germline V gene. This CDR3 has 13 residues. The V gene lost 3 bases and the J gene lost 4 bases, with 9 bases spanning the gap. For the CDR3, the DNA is TGTGCCAGCAGTTTTCACAGACGAGAGACCCAGTACTTC. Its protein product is CASSFHRRETQYF.

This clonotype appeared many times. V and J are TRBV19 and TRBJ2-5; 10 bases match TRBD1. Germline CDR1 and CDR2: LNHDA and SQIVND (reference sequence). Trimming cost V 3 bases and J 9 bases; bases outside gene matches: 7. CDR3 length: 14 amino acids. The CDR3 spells CASSIDGTGVSQYF. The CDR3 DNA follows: TGTGCCAGTAGTATCGACGGGACAGGGGTGTCCCAGTACTTC.

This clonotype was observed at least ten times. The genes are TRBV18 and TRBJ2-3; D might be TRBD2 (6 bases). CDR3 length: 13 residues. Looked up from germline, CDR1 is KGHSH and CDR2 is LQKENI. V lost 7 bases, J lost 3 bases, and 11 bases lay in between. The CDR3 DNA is TGTGCCAGCTTTCAGGGAGGTACAGATACGCAGTATTTT. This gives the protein CASFQGGTDTQYF. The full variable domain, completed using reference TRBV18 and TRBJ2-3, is NAGVMQNPRHLVRRRGQEARLRCSPMKGHSHVYWYRQLPEEGLKFMVYLQKENIIDESGMPKERFSAEFPKEGPSILRIQQVVRGDSAAYFCASFQGGTDTQYFGPGTRLTVL.

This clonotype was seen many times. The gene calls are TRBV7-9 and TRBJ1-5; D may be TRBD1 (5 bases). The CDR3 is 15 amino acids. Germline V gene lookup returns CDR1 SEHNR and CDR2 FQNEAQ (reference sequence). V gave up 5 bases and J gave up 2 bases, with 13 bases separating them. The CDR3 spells CASSLGEWGNQPQHF. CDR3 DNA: TGTGCCAGCAGCCTAGGGGAGTGGGGCAATCAGCCCCAGCATTTT.

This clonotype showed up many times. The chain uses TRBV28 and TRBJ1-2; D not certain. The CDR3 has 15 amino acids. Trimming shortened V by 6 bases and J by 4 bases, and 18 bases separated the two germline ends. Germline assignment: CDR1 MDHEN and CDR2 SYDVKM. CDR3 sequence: CASRPRPRSIYGYTF. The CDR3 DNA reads TGTGCCAGCAGGCCTCGACCCCGAAGCATCTATGGCTACACCTTC.

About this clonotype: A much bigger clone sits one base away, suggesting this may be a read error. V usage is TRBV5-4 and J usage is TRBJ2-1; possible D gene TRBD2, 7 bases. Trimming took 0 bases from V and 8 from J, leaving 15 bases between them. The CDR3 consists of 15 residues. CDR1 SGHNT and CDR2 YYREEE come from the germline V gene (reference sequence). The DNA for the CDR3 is TGTGCCAGCAGCTTGGAAGGGGGGAGGGTGGATGAGCAGTTCTTC. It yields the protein CASSLEGGRVDEQFF.

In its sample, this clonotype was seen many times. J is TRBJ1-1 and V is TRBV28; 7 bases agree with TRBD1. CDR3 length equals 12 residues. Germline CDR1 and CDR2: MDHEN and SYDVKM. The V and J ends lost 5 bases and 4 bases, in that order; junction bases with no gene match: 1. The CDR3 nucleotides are TGTGCCAGCAGTACAGGGGCCACTGAAGCTTTCTTT. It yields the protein CASSTGATEAFF.